The next 3 T cell receptor beta chains were all read from a single sample in a study of shared clonotypes between healthy human individuals. It was CD45RO-negative cells, positively selected for CCR7, that made up naive CD8 cells, with terminally differentiated effector memory CD45RA+ cells excluded. The method was immunoSEQ multiplex PCR; TCRdb's version includes in-frame clones alone and lacks a portion of them. This sample carries hundreds of thousands of clones, 95% to 98% of them seen once, and the ten largest clones take around 0.3%. Sequenced sample: naive CD8+ T cells sorted from blood. The receptors originated from a man under 40 in good health.

The chain carries TRBV9 and TRBJ1-5; D unresolved. Germline V gene sequence: CDR1 SGDLS, CDR2 YYNGEE. The CDR3 loop spans 15 amino acids. The ends were cut back, 0 bases at V and 0 bases at J, with 7 bases in the middle. The chain's CDR3 is CASSVDGNSNQPQHF. The CDR3 nucleotides are TGTGCCAGCAGCGTAGATGGGAATAGCAATCAGCCCCAGCATTTT. Variable domain in full (rest from reference TRBV9 and TRBJ1-5): DSGVTQTPKHLITATGQRVTLRCSPRSGDLSVYWYQQSLDQGLQFLIQYYNGEERAKGNILERFSAQQFPDLHSELNLSSLELGDSALYFCASSVDGNSNQPQHFGDGTRLSIL.

The gene calls are TRBV15 and TRBJ2-7; tentatively, D is TRBD2 (6 bases). CDR3 size: 15 residues. The ends were cut back, 5 bases at V and 6 bases at J, with 20 bases in the middle. Germline CDR1 LNHNV, CDR2 YYDKDF (reference sequence). CDR3 amino acids: CATSFKRDSPGEQYF. The CDR3 DNA follows: TGTGCCACCAGCTTCAAACGGGACTCGCCCGGCGAGCAGTACTTC.

The chain is built from TRBV27 and TRBJ2-1; D may be TRBD1 (6 bases). Trimming removed 1 base at V and 3 bases at J, with 10 bases between. The germline gives CDR1 MNHEY, CDR2 SMNVEV (reference sequence). The length of the CDR3 is 15 residues. CDR3 sequence (DNA): TGTGCCAGCAGTTTATACAGGGAGTACTACAATGAGCAGTTCTTC. Its protein product is CASSLYREYYNEQFF.